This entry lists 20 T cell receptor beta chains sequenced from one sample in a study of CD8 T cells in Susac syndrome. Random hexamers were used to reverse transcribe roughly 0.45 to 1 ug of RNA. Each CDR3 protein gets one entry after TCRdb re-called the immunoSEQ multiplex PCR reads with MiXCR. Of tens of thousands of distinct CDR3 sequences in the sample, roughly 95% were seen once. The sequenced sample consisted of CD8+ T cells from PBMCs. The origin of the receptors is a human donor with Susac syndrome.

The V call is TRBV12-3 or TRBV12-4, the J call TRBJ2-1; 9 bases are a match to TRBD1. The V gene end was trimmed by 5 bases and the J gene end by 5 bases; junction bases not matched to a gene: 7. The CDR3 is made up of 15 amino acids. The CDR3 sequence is CASSTGTGPNNEQFF. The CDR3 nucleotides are TGTGCCAGCAGTACCGGGACAGGGCCAAACAATGAGCAGTTCTTC.

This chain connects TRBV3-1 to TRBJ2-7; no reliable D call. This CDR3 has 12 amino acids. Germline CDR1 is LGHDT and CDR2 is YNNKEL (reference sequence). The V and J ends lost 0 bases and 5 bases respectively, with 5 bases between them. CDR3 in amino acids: CASSQDSNEQYF. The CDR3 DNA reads TGTGCCAGCAGCCAAGATTCCAACGAGCAGTACTTC.

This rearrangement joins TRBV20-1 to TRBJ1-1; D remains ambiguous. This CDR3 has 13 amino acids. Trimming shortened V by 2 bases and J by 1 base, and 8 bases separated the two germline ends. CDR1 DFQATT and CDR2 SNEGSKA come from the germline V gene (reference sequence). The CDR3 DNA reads TGCAGTGCTAGAATCCCAGGGAACACTGAAGCTTTCTTT. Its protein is CSARIPGNTEAFF.

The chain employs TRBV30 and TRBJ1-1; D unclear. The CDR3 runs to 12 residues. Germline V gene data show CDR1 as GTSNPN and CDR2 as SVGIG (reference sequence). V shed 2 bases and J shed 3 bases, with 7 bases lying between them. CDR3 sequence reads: CAWSSGDTEAFF. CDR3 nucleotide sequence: TGTGCCTGGAGTTCCGGGGACACTGAAGCTTTCTTT. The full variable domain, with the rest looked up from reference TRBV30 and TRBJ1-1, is SQTIHQWPATLVQPVGSPLSLECTVEGTSNPNLYWYRQAAGRGLQLLFYSVGIGQISSEVPQNLSASRPQDRQFILSSKKLLLSDSGFYLCAWSSGDTEAFFGQGTRLTVV.

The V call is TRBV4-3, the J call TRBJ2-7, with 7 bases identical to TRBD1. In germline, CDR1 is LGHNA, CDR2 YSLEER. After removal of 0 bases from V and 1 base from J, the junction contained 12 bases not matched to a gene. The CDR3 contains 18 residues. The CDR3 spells CASSQDSALTGQSYEQYF. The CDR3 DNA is TGCGCCAGCAGCCAAGATTCGGCCCTGACAGGGCAATCCTACGAGCAGTACTTC.

CDR3 DNA: TGTGCCAGCAGCTTGGATGCGGGGGGGTTCGAGACCCAGTACTTC. Amino acid sequence: CASSLDAGGFETQYF. J is TRBJ2-5 and V is TRBV5-6; 9 nucleotides match TRBD2. Trimming took 0 bases from V and 5 from J; bases not matched to a gene: 5. This CDR3 spans 15 amino acids. The germline gives CDR1 SGHDT, CDR2 YYEEEE.

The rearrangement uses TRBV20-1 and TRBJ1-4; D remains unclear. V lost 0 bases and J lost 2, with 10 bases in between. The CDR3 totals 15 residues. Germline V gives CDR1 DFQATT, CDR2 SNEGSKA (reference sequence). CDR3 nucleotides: TGCAGTGCTAGAGACCCCGGACTGACTAATGAAAAACTGTTTTTT. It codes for CSARDPGLTNEKLFF.

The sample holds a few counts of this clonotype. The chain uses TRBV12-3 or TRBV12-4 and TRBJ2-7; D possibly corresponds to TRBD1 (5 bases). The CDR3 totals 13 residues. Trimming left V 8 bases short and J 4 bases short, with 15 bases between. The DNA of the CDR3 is TGTGCCAGCTCTCCCTTAGGGGCGTACGAGCAGTACTTC. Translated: CASSPLGAYEQYF.

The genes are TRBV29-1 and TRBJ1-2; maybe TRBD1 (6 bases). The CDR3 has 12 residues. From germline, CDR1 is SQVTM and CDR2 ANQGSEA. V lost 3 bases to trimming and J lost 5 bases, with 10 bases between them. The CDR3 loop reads CSVEQGTYGYTF. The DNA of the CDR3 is TGCAGCGTTGAGCAGGGGACTTATGGCTACACCTTC.

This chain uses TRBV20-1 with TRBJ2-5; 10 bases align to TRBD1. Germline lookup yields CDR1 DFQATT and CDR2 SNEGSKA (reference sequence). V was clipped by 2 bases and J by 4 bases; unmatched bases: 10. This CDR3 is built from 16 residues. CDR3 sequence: CSARSRGQGISETQYF. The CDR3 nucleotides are TGCAGTGCTAGATCCCGGGGACAGGGGATTTCAGAGACCCAGTACTTC.

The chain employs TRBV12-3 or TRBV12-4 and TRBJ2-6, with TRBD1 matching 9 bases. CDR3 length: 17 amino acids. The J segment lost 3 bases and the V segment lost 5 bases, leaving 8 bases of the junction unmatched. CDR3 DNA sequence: TGTGCCAGCAGTACCGGGACAGGGATTCTTGGGGCCAACGTCCTGACTTTC. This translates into CASSTGTGILGANVLTF.

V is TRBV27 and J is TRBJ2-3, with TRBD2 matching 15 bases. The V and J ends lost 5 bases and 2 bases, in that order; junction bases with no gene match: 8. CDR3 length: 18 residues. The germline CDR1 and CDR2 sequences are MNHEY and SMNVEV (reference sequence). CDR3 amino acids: CASSRRTSGGGLTDTQYF. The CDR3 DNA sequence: TGTGCCAGCAGTCGCCGGACTAGCGGGGGGGGACTCACAGATACGCAGTATTTT.

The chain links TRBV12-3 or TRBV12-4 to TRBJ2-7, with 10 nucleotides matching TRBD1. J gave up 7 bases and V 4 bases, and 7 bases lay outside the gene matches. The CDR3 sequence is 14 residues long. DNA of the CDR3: TGTGCCAGCAGTTCGGGGACAGGGGTGAGTGAGCAGTACTTC. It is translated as CASSSGTGVSEQYF.

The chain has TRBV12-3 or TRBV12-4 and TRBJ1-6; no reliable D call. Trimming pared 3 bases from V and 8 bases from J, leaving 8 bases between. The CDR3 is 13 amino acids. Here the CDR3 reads CASSLGGDSPLHF. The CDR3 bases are TGTGCCAGCAGTTTGGGCGGGGATTCACCCCTCCACTTT.

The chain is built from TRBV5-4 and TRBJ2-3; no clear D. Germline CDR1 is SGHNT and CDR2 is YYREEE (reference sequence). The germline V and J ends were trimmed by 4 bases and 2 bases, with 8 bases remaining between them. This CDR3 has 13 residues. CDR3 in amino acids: CASSRVNTDTQYF. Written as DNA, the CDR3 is TGTGCCAGCAGCCGAGTAAACACAGATACGCAGTATTTT.

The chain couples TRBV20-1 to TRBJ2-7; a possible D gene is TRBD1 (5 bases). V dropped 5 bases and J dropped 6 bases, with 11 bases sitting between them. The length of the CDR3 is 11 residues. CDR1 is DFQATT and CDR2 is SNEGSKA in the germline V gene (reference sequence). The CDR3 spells CSAHQGSEQYF. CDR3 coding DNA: TGCAGTGCTCACCAGGGAAGCGAGCAGTACTTC.

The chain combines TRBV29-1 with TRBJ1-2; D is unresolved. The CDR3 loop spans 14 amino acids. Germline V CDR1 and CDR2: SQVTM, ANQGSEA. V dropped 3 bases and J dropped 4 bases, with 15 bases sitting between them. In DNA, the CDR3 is TGCAGCGTTGATCGAGCGCAAGTGACCTATGGCTACACCTTC. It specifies CSVDRAQVTYGYTF.

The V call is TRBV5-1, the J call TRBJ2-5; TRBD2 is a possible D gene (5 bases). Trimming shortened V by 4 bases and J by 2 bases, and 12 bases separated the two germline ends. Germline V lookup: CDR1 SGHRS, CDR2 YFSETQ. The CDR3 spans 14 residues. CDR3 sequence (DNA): TGCGCCAGCAGCCGGTTTAGCGCACAAGAGACCCAGTACTTC. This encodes CASSRFSAQETQYF.

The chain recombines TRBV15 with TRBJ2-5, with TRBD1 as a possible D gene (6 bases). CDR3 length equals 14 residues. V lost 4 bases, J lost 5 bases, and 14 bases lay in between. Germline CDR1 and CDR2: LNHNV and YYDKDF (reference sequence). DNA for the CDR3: TGTGCCACCAGCAACCTGACAGGTCCGGAGACCCAGTACTTC. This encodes CATSNLTGPETQYF.

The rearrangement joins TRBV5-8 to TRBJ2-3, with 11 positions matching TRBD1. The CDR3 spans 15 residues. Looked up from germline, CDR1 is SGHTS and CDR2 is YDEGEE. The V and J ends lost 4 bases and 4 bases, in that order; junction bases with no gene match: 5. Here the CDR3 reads CASSPGQGAADTQYF. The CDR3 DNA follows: TGTGCCAGCAGCCCAGGACAGGGGGCCGCAGATACGCAGTATTTT.